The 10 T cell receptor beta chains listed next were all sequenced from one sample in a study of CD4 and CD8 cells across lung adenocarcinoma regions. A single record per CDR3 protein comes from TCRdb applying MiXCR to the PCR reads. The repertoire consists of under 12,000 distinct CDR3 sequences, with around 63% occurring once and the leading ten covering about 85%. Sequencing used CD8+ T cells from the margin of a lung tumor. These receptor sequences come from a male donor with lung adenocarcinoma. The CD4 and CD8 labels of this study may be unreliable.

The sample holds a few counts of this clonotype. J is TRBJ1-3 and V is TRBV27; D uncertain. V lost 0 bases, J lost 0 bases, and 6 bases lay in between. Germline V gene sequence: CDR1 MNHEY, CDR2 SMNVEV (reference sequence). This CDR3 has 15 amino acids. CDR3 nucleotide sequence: TGTGCCAGCAGTTTATCGGTGAGCTCTGGAAACACCATATATTTT. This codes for CASSLSVSSGNTIYF.

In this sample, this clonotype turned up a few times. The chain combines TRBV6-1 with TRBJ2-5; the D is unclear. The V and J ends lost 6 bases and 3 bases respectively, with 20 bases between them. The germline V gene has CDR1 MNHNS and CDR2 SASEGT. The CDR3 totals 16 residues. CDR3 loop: CASREWSLSGEETQYF. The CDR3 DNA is TGTGCCAGCAGGGAGTGGTCTTTGTCCGGCGAAGAGACCCAGTACTTC.

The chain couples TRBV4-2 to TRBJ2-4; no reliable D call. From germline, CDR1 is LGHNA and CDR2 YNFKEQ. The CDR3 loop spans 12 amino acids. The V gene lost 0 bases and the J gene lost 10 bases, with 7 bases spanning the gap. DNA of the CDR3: TGTGCCAGCAGCCAAGATCGTGAGATTCAGTACTTC. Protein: CASSQDREIQYF.

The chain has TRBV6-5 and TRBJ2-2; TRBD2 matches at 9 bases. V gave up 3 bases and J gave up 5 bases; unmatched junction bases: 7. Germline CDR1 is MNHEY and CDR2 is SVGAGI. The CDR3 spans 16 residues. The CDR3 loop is CASSYQLAGFTGELFF. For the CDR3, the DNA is TGTGCCAGCAGTTATCAGCTAGCGGGATTTACCGGGGAGCTGTTTTTT.

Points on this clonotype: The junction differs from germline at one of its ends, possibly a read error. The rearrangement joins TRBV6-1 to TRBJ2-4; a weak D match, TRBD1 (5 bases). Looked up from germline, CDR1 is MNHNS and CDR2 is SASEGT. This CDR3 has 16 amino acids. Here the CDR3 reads CASSEAGPGVRDMQYF. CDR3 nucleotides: TGTGCCAGCAGTGAAGCGGGGCCAGGAGTCAGAGATATGCAGTATTTC.

The CDR3 reads CASSYTGTGAPTDTQYF. The DNA of the CDR3 is TGTGCCAGCAGTTATACCGGGACAGGAGCCCCCACAGATACGCAGTATTTT. This chain uses TRBV6-5 with TRBJ2-3; 8 bases are a match to TRBD1. Germline CDR1 and CDR2: MNHEY and SVGAGI. The CDR3 has 17 amino acids. The V and J ends lost 3 bases and 2 bases, in that order; junction bases with no gene match: 10.

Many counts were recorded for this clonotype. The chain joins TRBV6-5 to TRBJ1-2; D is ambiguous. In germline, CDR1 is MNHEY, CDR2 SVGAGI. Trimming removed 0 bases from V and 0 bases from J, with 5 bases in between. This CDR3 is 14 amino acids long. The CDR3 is CASSYSEANYGYTF. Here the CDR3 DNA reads TGTGCCAGCAGTTACTCGGAGGCTAACTATGGCTACACCTTC.

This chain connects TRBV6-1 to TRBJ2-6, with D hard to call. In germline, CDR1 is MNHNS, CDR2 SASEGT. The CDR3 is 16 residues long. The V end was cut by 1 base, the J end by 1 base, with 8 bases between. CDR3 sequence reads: CASSEVGGSGANVLTF. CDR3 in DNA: TGTGCCAGCAGTGAAGTGGGCGGATCTGGGGCCAACGTCCTGACTTTC.

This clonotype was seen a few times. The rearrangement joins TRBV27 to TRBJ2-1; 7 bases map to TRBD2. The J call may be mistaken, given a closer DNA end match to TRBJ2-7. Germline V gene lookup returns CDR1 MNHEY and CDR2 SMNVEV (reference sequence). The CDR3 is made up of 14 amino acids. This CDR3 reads CASLEKAGAYEQYF. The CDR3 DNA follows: TGTGCCAGCCTTGAAAAGGCGGGGGCCTACGAGCAGTACTTC.

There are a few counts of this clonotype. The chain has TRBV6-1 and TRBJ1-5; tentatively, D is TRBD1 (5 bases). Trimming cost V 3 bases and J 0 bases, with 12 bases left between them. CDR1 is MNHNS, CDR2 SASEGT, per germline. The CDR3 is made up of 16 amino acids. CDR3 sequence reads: CASSDEGTASNQPQHF. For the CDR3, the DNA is TGTGCCAGCAGTGACGAGGGGACGGCTAGCAATCAGCCCCAGCATTTT.